The source of this T cell receptor (beta chain) is a study of T-cell reconstitution after alpha-beta-depleted transplantation in children. V gave up 5 bases and J gave up 2 bases; unmatched junction bases: 13. The CDR3 spans 18 residues. Looked up from germline, CDR1 is SQVTM and CDR2 is ANQGSEA. This sample's TCRbeta library carried unique molecular identifier barcodes. MiXCR was run by TCRdb on the PCR reads, yielding one entry per CDR3 protein. The table includes 900,000 or so distinct CDR3 sequences, 16% detected once. This sequence originates from a male patient younger than 18 who had a stem cell transplant for acute lymphoblastic leukemia, so the T cells may come from the graft donor. The rearrangement uses TRBV29-1 and TRBJ2-6; 9 bases are a match to TRBD1. The sample consisted of PBMCs, mostly from graft donor cells, taken 360 days after TCRalphabeta/CD19-depleted stem cell transplant. CDR3: CSVYGPDRGAPGANVLTF. The CDR3, as DNA: TGCAGCGTTTATGGCCCGGACAGGGGAGCGCCTGGGGCCAACGTCCTGACTTTC.